This T cell receptor beta chain was identified in a study of T-cell reconstitution after alpha-beta-depleted transplantation in children. The study, taken as a whole, reports: Surviving recipient cells, namely T cells and thymic progenitors, were the source of high day-60 TCRbeta diversity in some patients.

A library of TCRbeta sequences, prepared with unique molecular identifiers, was generated. TCRdb reprocessed the PCR reads with MiXCR, giving one entry per CDR3 protein. This repertoire shows 200,000 to 250,000 distinct CDR3 sequences, about a tenth found once; its top ten account for roughly 30%. At least ten counts were recorded for this clonotype. Antigen: not known. V lost 3 bases to trimming and J lost 7 bases; unmatched junction nucleotides: 3. The CDR3 is 13 amino acids. The TCR was taken from a child less than two years old with acute myeloid leukemia, due to receive a stem cell transplant. The source was PBMCs, collected before TCRalphabeta/CD19-depleted stem cell transplant. The V and J genes are TRBV12-3 or TRBV12-4 and TRBJ2-1, with TRBD1 matching 7 bases. The CDR3 spells CASSFRGPNEQFF. CDR3 nucleotide sequence: TGTGCCAGCAGTTTTAGGGGGCCAAATGAGCAGTTCTTC.